What follows is one TCR beta chain and its context. Its antigen remains unidentified. Per-base qualities were not stored, and no clone one base away is much larger. The sample belongs to a study of siplizumab effects on memory and regulatory T cells (dated by TCRdb to about 2019). About the full investigation: The effect of the anti-CD2 antibody siplizumab on alloreactive T-cell subsets was examined in allogeneic mixed lymphocyte reactions constructed from human PBMCs. What the work shows at the level of the full study, not this receptor alone: The cumulative frequency of alloreactive sequences traceable to unstimulated CD4+ memory T cells was significantly reduced by siplizumab. Unstimulated naive T cells appeared to be more diverse than memory T cells, and naive cells seemed to make a substantial contribution to the alloresponse. The suppressive function of proliferating Tregs from siplizumab cultures was not functionally confirmed. Among mappable alloreactive CD4+ clones, the Treg-derived fraction averaged around 69% with siplizumab versus about 25% in control reactions. Because sequences below about 10^-5 frequency were poorly captured, only a minor fraction of alloreactive clones could be mapped to unstimulated subsets. For roughly 80-97% of proliferating CD4+ or CD8+ clones, no naive or memory phenotype could be assigned.

Additional sequencing covered unstimulated subsets from three donor pairs, namely CD8+ effector memory, CD4+ naive, CD8+ TEMRA, CD4+ memory and CD8+ naive. Sorted unstimulated T cells, along with proliferating T cells recovered from mixed lymphocyte reactions, underwent TCRbeta CDR3 sequencing. Fresh whole blood from nine to ten HLA-typed healthy donors was used as the source from which PBMCs were isolated. The library relied on the immunoSEQ multiplex PCR assay. The deep sequencing platform assayed about 91,000 TCR templates per sample. Genomic DNA extracted from sorted T cells was used for TCRbeta CDR3 sequencing. The authors processed their data as follows. Clonal analysis of TCRbeta CDR3 data was done in the R programming language. Comparing unstimulated samples against CFSE-low samples taken after the reaction was how alloreactive CD4+ and CD8+ clones were defined. Alloreactive CD4+ clones were assigned to regulatory or non-regulatory origin by matching sequences to sorted unstimulated Treg and non-Treg repertoires. Not all clones reach the TCRdb copy of this immuneACCESS table, which keeps in-frame sequences only. Checked studies attribute under half of the gap to unresolved V genes and leave the rest unexplained. V and J calls and clone size are copied from that table; D and trimming were computed from the DNA. The table for this sample lists about 56,000 clones; around 97% of them were counted only once. Jointly, the top ten make up around 1% of the sample.

The germline V gene yields KGHSH for CDR1 and LQKENI for CDR2. The CDR3 has 17 amino acids, counting the end cysteine and phenylalanine. The sequence is cut down to CDR3 DNA, 51 bases in frame from base 1. Trimming takes 0 bases off V and 3 bases off J; junction bases not matched to a gene: 6. Sequencing input: naive CD8+ T cells sorted from blood. The cell subset or site label corresponds to: unstimulated naive T cells. This TCR came from a human donor in good health. The V gene is TRBV18 and the J gene is TRBJ2-7, and 12 junction bases match TRBD2. CDR3 reads: CASSPPLAGGLYYEQYF. The sequenced DNA is TGTGCCAGCTCACCACCACTAGCGGGAGGTCTGTACTACGAGCAGTACTTC.